One TCR beta chain is described in this entry. Antigen specificity is unknown. These data belong to a study of cytomegalovirus exposure and HLA in healthy donors. General observations from the study: The study put 160 or so TCR beta chains on its list as cytomegalovirus-associated. It was reported that the classifier diagnosed cytomegalovirus status with high specificity and sensitivity in both the original and validation cohorts. Most TCR sequences showed up rarely, but some public TCRs showed up in many donors.

The V and J ends lost 2 bases and 4 bases respectively, with 15 bases between them. Germline V gene lookup returns CDR1 KGHSH and CDR2 LQKENI. This CDR3 is 16 amino acids long. Donors came from a validation cohort of over a hundred subjects, distinct from the first 666-subject cohort. Method: immunoSEQ multiplex PCR; TCRdb's copy keeps in-frame clones and lacks some. Of under 300,000 clones in the sample, 65% to 90% were seen once. The sample was PBMCs. The receptor's source is a woman under 30 in good health and CMV-seronegative. The rearrangement uses TRBV18 and TRBJ1-5, with D unclear. CDR3 DNA: TGTGCCAGCTCACCAGGTCAAAGAGGGAATAATCAGCCCCAGCATTTT. As protein: CASSPGQRGNNQPQHF.